A single sample is the source of the 20 T cell receptor beta chains below, sequenced in a study of blood T cells in healthy people across ages. A second PCR of about 6 to 12 cycles used a sample-barcoded 5' primer and a J-beta primer mix. In TCRdb, the 5' RACE reads were re-called with MiXCR into one record per CDR3 protein. The data contain over 500,000 distinct CDR3 sequences, around a quarter of them singletons. This same sample was also part of a study on T cells of mothers and their children.

The sample consisted of blood. The receptors stem from a boy younger than 10 in good health.

This sequence joins TRBV10-3 and TRBJ1-3; D gene ambiguous. CDR1 and CDR2 from the germline V gene are ENHRY and SYGVKD. Between the trimmed V and J ends, which lost 3 bases and 1 base, there was a span of 7 bases. The CDR3 loop spans 14 amino acids. In DNA form, the CDR3 reads TGTGCCATCAGTGAAGCCAATTCTGGAAACACCATATATTTT. This codes for CAISEANSGNTIYF.

In its sample, this clonotype was seen a few times. The chain uses TRBV5-1 and TRBJ2-7; TRBD2 matches 12 bases. This CDR3 is 14 amino acids long. The V gene end was trimmed by 1 base and the J gene end by 4 bases; junction bases not matched to a gene: 0. The germline CDR1 and CDR2 sequences are SGHRS and YFSETQ. The CDR3: CASSLTSGRYEQYF. In nucleotides, the CDR3 is TGCGCCAGCAGCTTGACTAGCGGGAGGTACGAGCAGTACTTC. Supplemented by reference TRBV5-1 and TRBJ2-7, the full variable domain reads KAGVTQTPRYLIKTRGQQVTLSCSPISGHRSVSWYQQTPGQGLQFLFEYFSETQRNKGNFPGRFSGRQFSNSRSEMNVSTLELGDSALYLCASSLTSGRYEQYFGPGTRLTVT.

This clonotype was detected only a few times. This chain joins TRBV7-2 and TRBJ2-4, with 8 bases fitting TRBD2. The CDR3 has 15 residues. J gave up 6 bases and V 5 bases, and 9 bases lay outside the gene matches. Germline loops: CDR1 SGHTA, CDR2 FQGNSA. The chain's CDR3 is CASSPTSGGGNIQYF. In DNA, the CDR3 is TGTGCCAGCAGCCCCACTAGCGGCGGGGGAAACATTCAGTACTTC. Full variable domain (missing parts from reference TRBV7-2 and TRBJ2-4): GAGVSQSPSNKVTEKGKDVELRCDPISGHTALYWYRQSLGQGLEFLIYFQGNSAPDKSGLPSDRFSAERTGGSVSTLTIQRTQQEDSAVYLCASSPTSGGGNIQYFGAGTRLSVL.

The chain recombines TRBV3-1 with TRBJ2-7; D uncertain. The tail of the sequence fits TRBJ2-5 better, so the J call may be wrong. Germline CDR1 is LGHDT and CDR2 is YNNKEL (reference sequence). This CDR3 has 11 amino acids. The CDR3 spells CASSHEETQYF. CDR3 sequence (DNA): TGTGCCAGCAGCCACGAGGAGACCCAGTACTTC.

The table lists this clonotype with a few counts. The CDR3 DNA follows: TGTGCCAGCAGCTTAGTGGTACGGATCCTTCCGGGAGGAGGCTACACCTTC. Its protein is CASSLVVRILPGGGYTF. This rearrangement joins TRBV7-8 to TRBJ1-2; D call uncertain. Trimming left V 1 base short and J 8 bases short, with 23 bases between. Germline loops: CDR1 SGHVS, CDR2 FQNEAQ. The CDR3 totals 17 residues. Together with reference TRBV7-8 and TRBJ1-2, the CDR3 gives the full variable domain: GAGVSQSPRYKVAKRGQDVALRCDPISGHVSLFWYQQALGQGPEFLTYFQNEAQLDKSGLPSDRFFAERPEGSVSTLKIQRTQQEDSAVYLCASSLVVRILPGGGYTFGSGTRLTVV.

This chain links TRBV2 with TRBJ1-2, with 9 bases that match TRBD1. The CDR3 sequence is 14 residues long. Losses at the gene ends were 5 bases for V and 4 bases for J; bases not matched to a gene: 5. The germline CDR1 and CDR2 sequences are SNHLY and FYNNEI. This chain's CDR3 is CASSRDRDSYGYTF. CDR3 coding DNA: TGTGCCAGCAGTAGGGACAGGGACTCCTATGGCTACACCTTC. The whole variable domain, remainder taken from reference TRBV2 and TRBJ1-2, is EPEVTQTPSHQVTQMGQEVILRCVPISNHLYFYWYRQILGQKVEFLVSFYNNEISEKSEIFDDQFSVERPDGSNFTLKIRSTKLEDSAMYFCASSRDRDSYGYTFGSGTRLTVV.

With respect to this clonotype: At one of its ends the junction is not consistent with the germline gene, which may arise from a read error. J is TRBJ1-5 and V is TRBV19; no clear D gene. Germline loops: CDR1 LNHDA, CDR2 SQIVND (reference sequence). The CDR3 runs 12 residues. In nucleotides, the CDR3 is TGTGCCAGTAGTCCTGGAATCAAGCCCCAGCATTTC. Amino acids: CASSPGIKPQHF.

The V and J genes are TRBV12-3 or TRBV12-4 and TRBJ2-5, with 8 bases aligning to TRBD1. The CDR3 runs to 15 residues. V lost 6 bases, J lost 5 bases, and 11 bases stayed unmatched. The CDR3 protein is CASRTTTGDVETQYF. The CDR3 DNA reads TGTGCCAGCAGAACTACGACAGGGGACGTGGAGACCCAGTACTTC.

The table lists this clonotype with a few counts. The chain combines TRBV24-1 with TRBJ1-4, with D maybe TRBD1 (6 bases). Germline values: CDR1 KGHDR, CDR2 SFDVKD. The CDR3 loop spans 18 amino acids. V was pared by 1 base and J by 10 bases, with 24 bases between. This CDR3 reads CATSDFYLGAGVEGKLFF. In DNA form, the CDR3 reads TGTGCCACCAGTGATTTCTATCTGGGGGCAGGCGTCGAGGGAAAACTGTTTTTT.

The V and J genes are TRBV12-3 or TRBV12-4 and TRBJ2-3; D gene unclear. V lost 7 bases and J 2 bases, leaving 13 bases between the germline ends. This CDR3 has 14 residues. CDR3 sequence: CASTVLGNTDTQYF. In nucleotides, the CDR3 is TGTGCCAGCACCGTTCTGGGAAACACAGATACGCAGTATTTT.

The CDR3 protein is CASSPGTTRTQYF. The CDR3 DNA follows: TGTGCCAGCAGCCCCGGGACTACCCGGACCCAGTACTTC. The V gene is TRBV3-1, the J gene TRBJ2-5, with 7 nucleotides matching TRBD2. Germline V gene data show CDR1 as LGHDT and CDR2 as YNNKEL (reference sequence). V shed 4 bases, J shed 7 bases, and the junction held 6 bases outside the gene matches. The CDR3 consists of 13 residues.

This chain joins TRBV20-1 and TRBJ2-5; D ambiguous. The tail of the sequence fits TRBJ2-1 better, so the J call may be wrong. CDR3 size: 12 residues. Germline V gene lookup returns CDR1 DFQATT and CDR2 SNEGSKA (reference sequence). The CDR3 DNA reads TGCAGTGCCGCGCTCGTCCCGGATGAGCAGTTCTTC. Translated, it gives CSAALVPDEQFF.

This clonotype was counted a single time. The chain couples TRBV5-1 to TRBJ2-2; TRBD1 might be the D (7 bases). The V end lost 0 bases, the J end lost 4 bases, and 16 bases lay between the germline ends. This CDR3 has 17 residues. Germline V gives CDR1 SGHRS, CDR2 YFSETQ. The CDR3: CASSLGPSGGRTGELFF. Written as DNA, the CDR3 is TGCGCCAGCAGCTTGGGCCCGTCAGGGGGGCGCACCGGGGAGCTGTTTTTT.

The chain is built from TRBV12-3 or TRBV12-4 and TRBJ2-5, with a tentative D call TRBD1 (5 bases). The DNA matches TRBJ2-7 better at its end, which makes the J call doubtful. This CDR3 is built from 13 residues. CDR3 sequence (DNA): TGTGCCAGCAGTTTTGGACACGCTTACGAGCAGTACTTC. Translation: CASSFGHAYEQYF.

The CDR3 here is CASSLPRDASYEQYV. CDR3 DNA sequence: TGTGCCAGCAGCCTTCCGAGGGACGCTTCCTACGAGCAGTACGTC. V usage is TRBV5-8 and J usage is TRBJ2-7; D tentatively fits TRBD1 or TRBD2 (5 bases each). This CDR3 spans 15 amino acids. Per the germline V gene, CDR1 is SGHTS and CDR2 is YDEGEE. Trimming removed 4 bases from V and 1 base from J, with 15 bases in between.

The table lists this clonotype with a few counts. The chain uses TRBV11-2 and TRBJ1-4, with 7 bases fitting TRBD1. Germline assignment: CDR1 SGHAT and CDR2 FQNNGV. CDR3 size: 16 residues. J gave up 8 bases and V 4 bases, and 13 bases lay outside the gene matches. CDR3 bases: TGTGCCAGCAGCTCAATACAGGGGCCCCGGGGCGAAAAACTGTTTTTT. Protein sequence: CASSSIQGPRGEKLFF.

The gene calls are TRBV20-1 and TRBJ1-1; the D is unclear. The germline gives CDR1 DFQATT, CDR2 SNEGSKA (reference sequence). V dropped 3 bases and J dropped 5 bases, with 13 bases sitting between them. This CDR3 region has 13 residues. The CDR3 nucleotides read TGCAGTGCTAGCGTCCGACGGAGAACTGAAGCTTTCTTT. Translated, it gives CSASVRRRTEAFF.

This clonotype was observed a handful of times. The V gene is TRBV20-1, the J gene TRBJ2-1, with 8 positions matching TRBD2. CDR3 length: 12 amino acids. In germline, CDR1 is DFQATT, CDR2 SNEGSKA (reference sequence). As DNA, the CDR3 is TGCAGCTACTATAGCGGGATCGGAGAGCAGTTCTTC. It codes for CSYYSGIGEQFF.

The rearrangement joins TRBV12-3 or TRBV12-4 to TRBJ2-5, with D possibly TRBD2 on 6 matching bases. CDR3 length: 17 amino acids. Trimming stripped 6 bases from V and 3 bases from J, with 23 bases between. The CDR3 here is CASSRIGAAGSKETQYF. The CDR3 DNA reads TGTGCCAGCAGCCGCATTGGGGCGGCGGGGTCTAAAGAGACCCAGTACTTC.

The sample holds a few counts of this clonotype. The J gene is TRBJ2-5, the V gene TRBV2; 11 bases are shared with TRBD1. The J call could be wrong; TRBJ2-7 is a better fit for the DNA end. CDR3 size: 15 residues. Looked up from germline, CDR1 is SNHLY and CDR2 is FYNNEI. Here the CDR3 reads CASRGWDRGFYEQYF. CDR3 DNA sequence: TGTGCCAGCAGAGGTTGGGACAGGGGGTTTTACGAGCAGTACTTC.